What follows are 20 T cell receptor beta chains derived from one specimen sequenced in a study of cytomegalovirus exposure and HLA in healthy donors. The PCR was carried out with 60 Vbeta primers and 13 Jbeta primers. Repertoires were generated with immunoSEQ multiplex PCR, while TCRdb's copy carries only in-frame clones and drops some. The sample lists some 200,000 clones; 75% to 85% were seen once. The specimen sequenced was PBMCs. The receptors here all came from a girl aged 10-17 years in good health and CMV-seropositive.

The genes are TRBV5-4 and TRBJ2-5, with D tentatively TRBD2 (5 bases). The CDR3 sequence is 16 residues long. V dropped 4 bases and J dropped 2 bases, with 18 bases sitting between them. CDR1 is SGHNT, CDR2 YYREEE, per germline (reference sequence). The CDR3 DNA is TGTGCCAGCAGCCCCCAACGGGGATTAGGACAAGAGACCCAGTACTTC. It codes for CASSPQRGLGQETQYF.

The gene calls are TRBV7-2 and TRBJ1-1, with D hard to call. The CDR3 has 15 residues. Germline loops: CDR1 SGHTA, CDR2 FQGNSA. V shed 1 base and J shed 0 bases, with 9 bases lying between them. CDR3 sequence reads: CASSLVADVNTEAFF. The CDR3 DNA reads TGTGCCAGCAGCTTAGTAGCGGACGTGAACACTGAAGCTTTCTTT.

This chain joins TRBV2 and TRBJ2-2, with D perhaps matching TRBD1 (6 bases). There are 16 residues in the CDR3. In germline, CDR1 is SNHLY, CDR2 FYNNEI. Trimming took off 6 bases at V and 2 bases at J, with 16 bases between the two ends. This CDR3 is CASSAGAKLNTGELFF. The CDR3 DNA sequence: TGTGCCAGCAGCGCAGGGGCGAAACTTAACACCGGGGAGCTGTTTTTT.

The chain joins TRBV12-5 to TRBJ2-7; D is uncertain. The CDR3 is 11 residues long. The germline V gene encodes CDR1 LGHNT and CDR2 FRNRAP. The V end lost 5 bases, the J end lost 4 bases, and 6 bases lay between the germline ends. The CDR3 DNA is TGTGCTAGTGGTGTAGATTACGAGCAGTACTTC. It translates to CASGVDYEQYF.

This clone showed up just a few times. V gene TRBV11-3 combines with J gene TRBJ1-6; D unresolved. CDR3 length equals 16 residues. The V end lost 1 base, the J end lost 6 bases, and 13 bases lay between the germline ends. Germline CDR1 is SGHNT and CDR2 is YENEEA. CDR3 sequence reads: CASSLASRLFNSPLHF. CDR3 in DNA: TGTGCCAGCAGCTTAGCTTCCAGACTCTTTAATTCACCCCTCCACTTT.

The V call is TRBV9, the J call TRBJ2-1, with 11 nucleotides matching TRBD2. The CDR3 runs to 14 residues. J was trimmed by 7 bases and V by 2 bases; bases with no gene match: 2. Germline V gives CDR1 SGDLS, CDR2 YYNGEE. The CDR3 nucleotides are TGTGCCAGCAGCGTTAGCGGGGGGGCAAATGAGCAGTTCTTC. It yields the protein CASSVSGGANEQFF.

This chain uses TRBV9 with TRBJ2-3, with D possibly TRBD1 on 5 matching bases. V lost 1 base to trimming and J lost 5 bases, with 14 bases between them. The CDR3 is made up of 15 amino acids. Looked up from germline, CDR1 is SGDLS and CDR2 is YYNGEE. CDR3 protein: CASSVNPQGVDTQYF. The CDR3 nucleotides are TGTGCCAGCAGCGTAAACCCGCAGGGTGTAGATACGCAGTATTTT. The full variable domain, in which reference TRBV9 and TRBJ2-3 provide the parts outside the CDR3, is DSGVTQTPKHLITATGQRVTLRCSPRSGDLSVYWYQQSLDQGLQFLIQYYNGEERAKGNILERFSAQQFPDLHSELNLSSLELGDSALYFCASSVNPQGVDTQYFGPGTRLTVL.

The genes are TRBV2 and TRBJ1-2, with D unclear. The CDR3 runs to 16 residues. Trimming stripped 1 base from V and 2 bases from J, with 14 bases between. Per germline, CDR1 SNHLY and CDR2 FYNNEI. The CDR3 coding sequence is TGTGCCAGCAGTGAAGTGCCATCCCTCGGGAACTATGGCTACACCTTC. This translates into CASSEVPSLGNYGYTF. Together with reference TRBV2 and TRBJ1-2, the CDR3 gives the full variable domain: EPEVTQTPSHQVTQMGQEVILRCVPISNHLYFYWYRQILGQKVEFLVSFYNNEISEKSEIFDDQFSVERPDGSNFTLKIRSTKLEDSAMYFCASSEVPSLGNYGYTFGSGTRLTVV.

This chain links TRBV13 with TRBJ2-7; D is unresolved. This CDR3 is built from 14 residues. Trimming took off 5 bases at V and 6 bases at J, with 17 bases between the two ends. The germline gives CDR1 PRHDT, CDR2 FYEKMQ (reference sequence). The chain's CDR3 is CASSLRRSVVEQYF. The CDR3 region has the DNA TGTGCCAGCAGCCTACGGCGGTCCGTGGTCGAGCAGTACTTC.

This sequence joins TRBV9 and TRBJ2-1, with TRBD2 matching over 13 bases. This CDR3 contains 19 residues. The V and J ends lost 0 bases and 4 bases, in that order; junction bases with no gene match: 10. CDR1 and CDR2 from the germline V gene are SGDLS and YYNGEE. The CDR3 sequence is CASSVAGTSGAPGYNEQFF. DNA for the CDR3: TGTGCCAGCAGCGTAGCTGGGACTAGCGGGGCCCCGGGGTACAATGAGCAGTTCTTC. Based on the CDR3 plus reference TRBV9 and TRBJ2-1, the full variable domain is DSGVTQTPKHLITATGQRVTLRCSPRSGDLSVYWYQQSLDQGLQFLIQYYNGEERAKGNILERFSAQQFPDLHSELNLSSLELGDSALYFCASSVAGTSGAPGYNEQFFGPGTRLTVL.

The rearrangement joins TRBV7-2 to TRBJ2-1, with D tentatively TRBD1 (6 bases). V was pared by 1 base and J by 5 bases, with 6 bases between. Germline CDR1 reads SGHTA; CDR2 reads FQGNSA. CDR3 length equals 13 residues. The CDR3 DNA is TGTGCCAGCAGCTTAGACAGGGACAATGAGCAGTTCTTC. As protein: CASSLDRDNEQFF.

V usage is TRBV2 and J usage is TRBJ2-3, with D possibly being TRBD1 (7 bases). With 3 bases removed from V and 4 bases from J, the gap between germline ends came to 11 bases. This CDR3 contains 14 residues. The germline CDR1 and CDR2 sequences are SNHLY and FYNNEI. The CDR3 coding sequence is TGTGCCAGCAGTGAGCAGGGGGGCCCAGATACGCAGTATTTT. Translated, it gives CASSEQGGPDTQYF.

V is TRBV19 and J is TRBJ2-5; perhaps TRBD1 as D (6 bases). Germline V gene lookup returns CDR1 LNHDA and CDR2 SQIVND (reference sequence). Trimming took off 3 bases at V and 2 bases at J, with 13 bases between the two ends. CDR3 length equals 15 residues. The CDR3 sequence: CASSIRGDGQETQYF. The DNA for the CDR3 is TGTGCCAGTAGTATCAGGGGAGATGGTCAAGAGACCCAGTACTTC.

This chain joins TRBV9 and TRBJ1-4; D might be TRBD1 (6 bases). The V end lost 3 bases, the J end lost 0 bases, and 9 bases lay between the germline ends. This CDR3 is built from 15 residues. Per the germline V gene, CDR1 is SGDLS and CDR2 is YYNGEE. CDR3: CASSAGVATNEKLFF. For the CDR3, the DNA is TGTGCCAGCAGCGCAGGGGTTGCAACTAATGAAAAACTGTTTTTT.

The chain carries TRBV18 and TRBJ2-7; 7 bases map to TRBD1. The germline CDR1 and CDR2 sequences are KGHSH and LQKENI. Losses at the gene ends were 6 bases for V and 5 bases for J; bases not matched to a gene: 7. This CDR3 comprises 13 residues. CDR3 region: CASSPGQRNEQYF. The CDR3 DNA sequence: TGTGCCAGCTCCCCGGGACAGAGAAACGAGCAGTACTTC.

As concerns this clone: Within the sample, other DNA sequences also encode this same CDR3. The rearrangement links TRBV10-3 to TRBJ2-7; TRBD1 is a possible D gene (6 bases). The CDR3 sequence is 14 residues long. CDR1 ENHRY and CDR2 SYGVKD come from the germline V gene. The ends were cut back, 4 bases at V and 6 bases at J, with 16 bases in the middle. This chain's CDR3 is CAISVRLQGSEQYF. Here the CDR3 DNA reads TGTGCCATCAGTGTTCGTCTGCAGGGGAGCGAGCAGTACTTC.

The CDR3 spells CASSPGQGSGDTQYF. The DNA of the CDR3 is TGCGCCAGCAGCCCCGGACAGGGATCAGGAGATACGCAGTATTTT. The rearrangement links TRBV5-1 to TRBJ2-3; 8 bases agree with TRBD1. V shed 4 bases, J shed 5 bases, and the junction held 9 bases outside the gene matches. Germline V lookup: CDR1 SGHRS, CDR2 YFSETQ. The CDR3 is 15 residues long.

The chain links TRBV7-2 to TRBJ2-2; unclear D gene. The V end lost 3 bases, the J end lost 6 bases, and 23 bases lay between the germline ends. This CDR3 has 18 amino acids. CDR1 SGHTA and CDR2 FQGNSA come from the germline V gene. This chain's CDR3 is CASSLLSVFFRSPGELFF. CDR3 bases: TGTGCCAGCAGCTTGCTATCCGTGTTTTTTCGGAGTCCCGGGGAGCTGTTTTTT.

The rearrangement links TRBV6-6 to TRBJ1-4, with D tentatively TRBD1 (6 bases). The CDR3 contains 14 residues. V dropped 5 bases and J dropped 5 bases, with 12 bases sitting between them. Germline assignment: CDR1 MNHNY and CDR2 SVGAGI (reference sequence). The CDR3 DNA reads TGTGCCAGCAGTAACGTAGGACAGAATGAAAAACTGTTTTTT. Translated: CASSNVGQNEKLFF.

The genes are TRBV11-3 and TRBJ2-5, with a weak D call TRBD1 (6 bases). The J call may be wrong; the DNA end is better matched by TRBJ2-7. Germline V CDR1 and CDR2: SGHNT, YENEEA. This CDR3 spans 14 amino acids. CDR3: CASSQTGRGYEQYF. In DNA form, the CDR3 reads TGTGCCAGCAGCCAAACAGGGCGAGGCTACGAGCAGTACTTC.